Below are 11 T cell receptor beta chains sequenced from a single sample in a study of cytomegalovirus exposure and HLA in healthy donors. Primers for the PCR totalled 60 Vbeta and 13 Jbeta. Produced via immunoSEQ multiplex PCR; TCRdb's table is partial and in-frame only. The table has over 120,000 clones, 80% seen once. The material sequenced was PBMCs. The receptors derive from a man in his forties in good health and CMV-seronegative.

Worth noting for this clone: Other DNA sequences of this sample code for an identical CDR3. The J gene is TRBJ1-6, the V gene TRBV30; no definite D call. Germline lookup yields CDR1 GTSNPN and CDR2 SVGIG (reference sequence). The CDR3 sequence is 16 residues long. V lost 3 bases and J lost 1, with 13 bases in between. The CDR3 is CAWRARDTSYNSPLHF. CDR3 in DNA: TGTGCCTGGAGGGCCAGAGACACTTCCTATAATTCACCCCTCCACTTT. The full variable domain, its missing parts supplied by reference TRBV30 and TRBJ1-6, is SQTIHQWPATLVQPVGSPLSLECTVEGTSNPNLYWYRQAAGRGLQLLFYSVGIGQISSEVPQNLSASRPQDRQFILSSKKLLLSDSGFYLCAWRARDTSYNSPLHFGNGTRLTVT.

V gene TRBV11-2 combines with J gene TRBJ1-4; D gene unclear. Per germline, CDR1 SGHAT and CDR2 FQNNGV. The CDR3 runs to 15 residues. The V end lost 0 bases, the J end lost 4 bases, and 9 bases lay between the germline ends. CDR3 region: CASSLDPTVNEKLFF. The CDR3 DNA sequence: TGTGCCAGCAGCTTAGATCCCACAGTTAATGAAAAACTGTTTTTT.

This clone was found a few times. The chain employs TRBV5-4 and TRBJ1-1, with TRBD1 as a possible D gene (5 bases). There are 16 residues in the CDR3. CDR1 SGHNT and CDR2 YYREEE come from the germline V gene (reference sequence). V shed 4 bases and J shed 0 bases, with 16 bases lying between them. In nucleotides, the CDR3 is TGTGCCAGCAGCCTCAATCCTGACAGTTTGAACACTGAAGCTTTCTTT. Residues: CASSLNPDSLNTEAFF.

The genes are TRBV7-3 and TRBJ2-2, with D maybe TRBD1 (6 bases). The length of the CDR3 is 15 residues. Germline V CDR1 and CDR2: SGHTA, FQGTGA. V shed 2 bases and J shed 2 bases, with 9 bases lying between them. The CDR3 reads CASSLQGTNTGELFF. The CDR3 bases are TGTGCCAGCAGCTTACAAGGGACAAACACCGGGGAGCTGTTTTTT.

The chain couples TRBV25-1 to TRBJ1-4, with TRBD1 matching 7 bases. The CDR3 covers 15 residues. Trimming at V came to 2 bases and at J to 3 bases, leaving 3 bases not matched to a gene. Per the germline V gene, CDR1 is MGHDK and CDR2 is SYGVNS. This CDR3 reads CASSEPTGPNEKLFF. CDR3 DNA: TGTGCCAGCAGTGAACCGACAGGGCCTAATGAAAAACTGTTTTTT.

The chain combines TRBV18 with TRBJ1-5, with a weak D call TRBD1 (6 bases). The germline gives CDR1 KGHSH, CDR2 LQKENI. V was trimmed by 3 bases and J by 5 bases, leaving 11 bases between them. The CDR3 has 14 amino acids. The chain's CDR3 is CASSPNRADQPQHF. In nucleotides, the CDR3 is TGTGCCAGCTCACCTAACAGGGCAGATCAGCCCCAGCATTTT.

The rearrangement links TRBV5-4 to TRBJ1-6; a weak D match, TRBD1 (5 bases). There are 15 residues in the CDR3. Trimming left V 5 bases short and J 5 bases short, with 14 bases between. CDR1 is SGHNT and CDR2 is YYREEE in the germline V gene (reference sequence). CDR3 sequence (DNA): TGTGCCAGCAGTCGCGGGACCGCGGATAATTCACCCCTCCACTTT. Its protein is CASSRGTADNSPLHF. Full variable domain (missing parts from reference TRBV5-4 and TRBJ1-6): ETGVTQSPTHLIKTRGQQVTLRCSSQSGHNTVSWYQQALGQGPQFIFQYYREEENGRGNFPPRFSGLQFPNYSSELNVNALELDDSALYLCASSRGTADNSPLHFGNGTRLTVT.

The genes are TRBV4-1 and TRBJ1-5; tentative D call: TRBD1 (5 bases). Trimming cost V 1 base and J 0 bases, with 13 bases left between them. The CDR3 runs 17 residues. CDR1 is MGHRA, CDR2 YSYEKL, per germline. The CDR3: CASSQAAGTLSNQPQHF. As DNA, the CDR3 is TGCGCCAGCAGCCAAGCGGCGGGGACCCTTAGCAATCAGCCCCAGCATTTT.

The chain employs TRBV10-1 and TRBJ1-1; 9 nucleotides match TRBD1. Germline CDR1 is WNHNN and CDR2 is SYGVQD (reference sequence). The CDR3 runs 14 residues. Trimming removed 6 bases from V and 2 bases from J; junction bases left unmatched: 4. CDR3 protein: CASRGQGGNTEAFF. For the CDR3, the DNA is TGCGCCAGCAGGGGACAGGGAGGAAACACTGAAGCTTTCTTT.

On this clone itself: Other DNA sequences in this sample translate to the same CDR3. The genes are TRBV6-5 and TRBJ2-3; D gene unclear. The V end was cut by 1 base, the J end by 0 bases, with 5 bases between. The V gene's germline CDR1 is MNHEY and CDR2 SVGAGI. The CDR3 is 14 residues long. The CDR3 DNA follows: TGTGCCAGCAGTTACTTATCCAGCACAGATACGCAGTATTTT. This gives the protein CASSYLSSTDTQYF.

V usage is TRBV5-5 and J usage is TRBJ2-5; TRBD1 matches 12 bases. Germline loops: CDR1 SGHKS, CDR2 YYEKEE (reference sequence). With V trimmed by 0 bases and J by 6 bases, 6 bases remained unmatched. CDR3 size: 16 residues. The CDR3 bases are TGTGCCAGCAGCTTGGTGGGGACAGGGGGCATGAAGACCCAGTACTTC. Translating gives CASSLVGTGGMKTQYF.